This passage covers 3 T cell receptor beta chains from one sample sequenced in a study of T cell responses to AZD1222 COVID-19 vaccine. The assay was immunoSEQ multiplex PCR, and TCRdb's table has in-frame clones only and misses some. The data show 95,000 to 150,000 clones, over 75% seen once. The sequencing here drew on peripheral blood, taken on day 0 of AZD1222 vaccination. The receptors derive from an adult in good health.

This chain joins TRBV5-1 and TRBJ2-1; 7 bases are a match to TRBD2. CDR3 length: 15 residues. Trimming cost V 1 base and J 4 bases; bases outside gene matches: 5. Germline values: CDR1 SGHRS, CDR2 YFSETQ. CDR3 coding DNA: TGCGCCAGCAGCTTGAGCGGGGTCGGTTACAATGAGCAGTTCTTC. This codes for CASSLSGVGYNEQFF.

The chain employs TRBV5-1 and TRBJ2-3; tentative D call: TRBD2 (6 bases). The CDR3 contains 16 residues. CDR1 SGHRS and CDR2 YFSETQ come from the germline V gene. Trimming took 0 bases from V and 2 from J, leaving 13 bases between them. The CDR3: CASSLGAAGLTDTQYF. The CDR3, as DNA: TGCGCCAGCAGCTTGGGGGCGGCGGGACTCACAGATACGCAGTATTTT. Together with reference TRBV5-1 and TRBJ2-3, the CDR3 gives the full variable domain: KAGVTQTPRYLIKTRGQQVTLSCSPISGHRSVSWYQQTPGQGLQFLFEYFSETQRNKGNFPGRFSGRQFSNSRSEMNVSTLELGDSALYLCASSLGAAGLTDTQYFGPGTRLTVL.

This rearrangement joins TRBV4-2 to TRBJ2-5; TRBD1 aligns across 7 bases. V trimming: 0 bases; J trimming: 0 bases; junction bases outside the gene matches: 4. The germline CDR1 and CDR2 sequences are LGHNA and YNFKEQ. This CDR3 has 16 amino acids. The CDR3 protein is CASSQEATGYQETQYF. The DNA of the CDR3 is TGTGCCAGCAGCCAAGAGGCGACAGGGTACCAAGAGACCCAGTACTTC.